Listed below are T cell receptor beta chains from one sample, sequenced in a study of blood T cell repertoires in COVID-19. The method was immunoSEQ multiplex PCR; TCRdb's version includes in-frame clones alone and lacks a portion of them. This table has over 55,000 clones, around nine tenths appearing once. Sequenced material: peripheral blood. The receptors derive from a woman older than 75 with acute or convalescent COVID-19. Both conserved end residues are part of each CDR3. The D gene is left open where the match is weak. Some rows have no size entry. The others give once, few or many, or a class for an expanded clone.

d_gene: TRBD1
j_gene: TRBJ2-5
abundance: NA
v_gene: TRBV29-1
CDR3aa: CSVEGTGRETQYF
CDR3nt: TGCAGCGTTGAAGGGACAGGGAGAGAGACCCAGTACTTC

d_gene: NA
j_gene: TRBJ2-1
abundance: NA
v_gene: TRBV30
CDR3aa: CAWSPQHNEQFF
CDR3nt: TGTGCCTGGAGCCCACAGCACAATGAGCAGTTCTTC

d_gene: NA
j_gene: TRBJ1-3
abundance: NA
v_gene: TRBV12-3/TRBV12-4
CDR3aa: CARRRVSGNTIYF
CDR3nt: TGTGCCAGGAGACGGGTCTCTGGAAACACCATATATTTT

d_gene: NA
j_gene: TRBJ2-7
abundance: NA
v_gene: TRBV7-2
CDR3aa: CASSSFPRGSSYEQYF
CDR3nt: TGTGCCAGCAGCTCCTTCCCAAGGGGATCATCCTACGAGCAGTACTTC

d_gene: TRBD1
j_gene: TRBJ1-2
abundance: NA
v_gene: TRBV6-6
CDR3aa: CASRRTQGLANYGYTF
CDR3nt: TGTGCCAGCAGACGAACACAGGGGTTGGCTAACTATGGCTACACCTTC

d_gene: NA
j_gene: TRBJ2-4
abundance: NA
v_gene: TRBV3-1/TRBV3-2
CDR3aa: CASSQDLRAKNIQYF
CDR3nt: TGTGCCAGCAGCCAAGATCTAAGAGCCAAAAACATTCAGTACTTC

d_gene: NA
j_gene: TRBJ1-5
abundance: NA
v_gene: TRBV6-1
CDR3aa: CASSDWAIRPQHF
CDR3nt: TGTGCCAGCAGTGATTGGGCAATCAGGCCCCAGCATTTT

d_gene: TRBD1
j_gene: TRBJ1-2
abundance: NA
v_gene: TRBV7-2
CDR3aa: CASSFPNPGQGYGYTF
CDR3nt: TGTGCCAGCAGCTTTCCAAATCCGGGACAGGGCTATGGCTACACCTTC

d_gene: NA
j_gene: TRBJ1-1
abundance: once
v_gene: TRBV19
CDR3aa: CASSFLLNTEAFF
CDR3nt: TGTGCCAGTAGTTTCCTCTTGAACACTGAAGCTTTCTTT

d_gene: TRBD1
j_gene: TRBJ2-7
abundance: NA
v_gene: TRBV25-1
CDR3aa: CASSELGQGASEQYF
CDR3nt: TGTGCCAGCAGTGAATTGGGACAGGGGGCGAGCGAGCAGTACTTC

d_gene: TRBD2
j_gene: TRBJ2-5
abundance: NA
v_gene: TRBV7-2
CDR3aa: CASSLSGGHWGETQYF
CDR3nt: TGTGCCAGCAGCTTGAGCGGGGGCCATTGGGGAGAGACCCAGTACTTC

d_gene: NA
j_gene: TRBJ1-2
abundance: once
v_gene: TRBV7-2
CDR3aa: CASSLEATAYGYTF
CDR3nt: TGTGCCAGCAGCTTAGAGGCGACAGCCTATGGCTACACCTTC

d_gene: NA
j_gene: TRBJ1-5
abundance: NA
v_gene: TRBV29-1
CDR3aa: CSAGAAGGNQPQHF
CDR3nt: TGCAGCGCCGGAGCGGCGGGGGGCAATCAGCCCCAGCATTTT

d_gene: TRBD1
j_gene: TRBJ1-4
abundance: NA
v_gene: TRBV7-9
CDR3aa: CASSYRGEKLFF
CDR3nt: TGTGCCAGCAGCTACAGGGGTGAAAAACTGTTTTTT

d_gene: TRBD1
j_gene: TRBJ1-1
abundance: NA
v_gene: TRBV5-1
CDR3aa: CASTDRGLRNTEAFF
CDR3nt: TGCGCCAGCACGGACAGGGGTTTGAGGAACACTGAAGCTTTCTTT

d_gene: NA
j_gene: TRBJ2-2
abundance: NA
v_gene: TRBV6-5
CDR3aa: CASDEGMAGELFF
CDR3nt: TGTGCCTCCGACGAGGGAATGGCCGGGGAGCTGTTTTTT

d_gene: NA
j_gene: TRBJ2-1
abundance: NA
v_gene: TRBV6-5
CDR3aa: CASSSNGEQFF
CDR3nt: TGTGCCAGCAGTTCCAACGGTGAGCAGTTCTTC

d_gene: TRBD2
j_gene: TRBJ2-1
abundance: NA
v_gene: TRBV3-1/TRBV3-2
CDR3aa: CASSPGLAIQYNEQFF
CDR3nt: TGTGCCAGCAGCCCGGGACTAGCAATTCAATACAATGAGCAGTTCTTC

d_gene: NA
j_gene: TRBJ1-2
abundance: once
v_gene: TRBV25-1
CDR3aa: CASSVGLSYGYTF
CDR3nt: TGTGCCAGCAGTGTGGGACTTAGCTATGGCTACACCTTC

d_gene: TRBD1
j_gene: TRBJ1-6
abundance: few
v_gene: TRBV7-9
CDR3aa: CASSPPQTGGRSPLHF
CDR3nt: TGTGCCAGCAGCCCGCCCCAGACAGGGGGCAGGTCACCCCTCCACTTT

d_gene: NA
j_gene: TRBJ2-5
abundance: NA
v_gene: TRBV7-9
CDR3aa: CASSPGDTSAETQYF
CDR3nt: TGTGCCAGCAGCCCCGGGGACACCTCCGCGGAGACCCAGTACTTC

d_gene: TRBD1
j_gene: TRBJ1-1
abundance: NA
v_gene: TRBV9
CDR3aa: CASTRRTGDLNTEAFF
CDR3nt: TGTGCCAGCACCCGAAGGACAGGGGATTTGAACACTGAAGCTTTCTTT

d_gene: TRBD2
j_gene: TRBJ2-7
abundance: NA
v_gene: TRBV10-3
CDR3aa: CAISAGLGAGGYEQYF
CDR3nt: TGTGCCATCAGCGCGGGACTAGGCGCTGGGGGGTACGAGCAGTACTTC

d_gene: NA
j_gene: TRBJ1-1
abundance: NA
v_gene: TRBV5-1
CDR3aa: CASSSGSEGTEAFF
CDR3nt: TGCGCCAGCAGCAGCGGATCAGAAGGGACTGAAGCTTTCTTT

d_gene: NA
j_gene: TRBJ2-2
abundance: NA
v_gene: TRBV7-9
CDR3aa: CASSLTGPLSPGELFF
CDR3nt: TGTGCCAGCAGCTTGACAGGTCCTCTTAGCCCCGGGGAGCTGTTTTTT

d_gene: TRBD1
j_gene: TRBJ2-7
abundance: NA
v_gene: TRBV7-9
CDR3aa: CASSSLRPLGQGYEQYF
CDR3nt: TGTGCCAGCAGCTCTCTCCGTCCATTGGGACAGGGCTACGAGCAGTACTTC

d_gene: NA
j_gene: TRBJ1-5
abundance: NA
v_gene: TRBV24-1
CDR3aa: CATSDSGQPQHF
CDR3nt: TGTGCCACCAGTGATTCCGGTCAGCCCCAGCATTTT

d_gene: TRBD1
j_gene: TRBJ1-2
abundance: NA
v_gene: TRBV24-1
CDR3aa: CATSDLDRVDGYTF
CDR3nt: TGTGCCACCAGTGACCTCGACAGGGTGGATGGCTACACCTTC

d_gene: TRBD2
j_gene: TRBJ2-2
abundance: NA
v_gene: TRBV4-3
CDR3aa: CASSQLAGTLAGELFF
CDR3nt: TGCGCCAGCAGCCAGTTAGCGGGAACTTTAGCCGGGGAGCTGTTTTTT

d_gene: TRBD1
j_gene: TRBJ2-7
abundance: NA
v_gene: TRBV29-1
CDR3aa: CSVGSPGTGRF
CDR3nt: TGCAGCGTTGGGTCCCCCGGGACAGGGCGCTTC

d_gene: TRBD1
j_gene: TRBJ1-3
abundance: NA
v_gene: TRBV2
CDR3aa: CASSGFGTGVGNTIYF
CDR3nt: TGTGCCAGCAGTGGTTTTGGGACAGGGGTTGGAAACACCATATATTTT

d_gene: NA
j_gene: TRBJ2-1
abundance: few
v_gene: TRBV12-5
CDR3aa: CASGTGWNEQFF
CDR3nt: TGTGCTAGTGGTACAGGGTGGAATGAGCAGTTCTTC

d_gene: NA
j_gene: TRBJ1-5
abundance: NA
v_gene: TRBV4-1
CDR3aa: CASSPLGVTNQPQHF
CDR3nt: TGCGCCAGCAGCCCCCTCGGGGTGACCAATCAGCCCCAGCATTTT

d_gene: NA
j_gene: TRBJ2-3
abundance: NA
v_gene: TRBV28
CDR3aa: CASSISQGQTDTQYF
CDR3nt: TGTGCCAGCAGTATAAGCCAGGGCCAGACAGATACGCAGTATTTT

d_gene: NA
j_gene: TRBJ2-7
abundance: few
v_gene: TRBV28
CDR3aa: CASSFWAEQYF
CDR3nt: TGTGCCAGCAGTTTCTGGGCAGAGCAGTACTTC

d_gene: NA
j_gene: TRBJ2-1
abundance: NA
v_gene: TRBV6-6
CDR3aa: CASSYIDNEQFF
CDR3nt: TGTGCCAGCAGTTACATAGACAATGAGCAGTTCTTC